This is a list of T cell receptor beta chains from one sample in a study of T-cell reconstitution after alpha-beta-depleted transplantation in children. TCRdb reanalysed the PCR reads using MiXCR and keeps one entry per CDR3 protein. This sample has hundreds of thousands of distinct CDR3 sequences, with roughly 13% found just once. Sequenced material: PBMCs, taken before TCRalphabeta/CD19-depleted stem cell transplant. The receptors stem from a girl aged 2 to 10 with congenital amegakaryocytic thrombocytopenia, due to receive a stem cell transplant. Both conserved end residues are part of each CDR3. A D gene is named only where the DNA matches it firmly. Clone size is stated in some rows and not others, as once, few, many or a class when expanded.

V,D,J,size,DNA,CDR3
TRBV29-1,-,TRBJ2-3,many,TGCAGCGTCAGACAGGGAGGAACAGATACGCAGTATTTT,CSVRQGGTDTQYF
TRBV6-1,-,TRBJ2-3,many,TGTGCCAGCAGAACAGGAGCTAGCACAGATACGCAGTATTTT,CASRTGASTDTQYF
TRBV20-1,TRBD1,TRBJ2-7,many,TGCAGTGCTAAGACAGGGTCTACCTACGAGCAGTACTTC,CSAKTGSTYEQYF
TRBV5-1,-,TRBJ2-3,-,TGCGCCAGCAGCTTGGTTTCCAGGGTATCGGATACGCAGTATTTT,CASSLVSRVSDTQYF
TRBV10-3,-,TRBJ1-5,many,TGTGCCATCAGTGAGTTTGGTCAGCCCCAGCATTTT,CAISEFGQPQHF
TRBV20-1,-,TRBJ2-3,many,TGCAGTGCACAGACGGGCTTGGCATCTAATACGCAGTATTTT,CSAQTGLASNTQYF
TRBV5-1,-,TRBJ2-7,few,TGCGCCAGCAATTGGGGGGGCGTCGACTACGAGCAGTACTTC,CASNWGGVDYEQYF
TRBV7-9,-,TRBJ1-2,few,TGTGCCAGCAGCTTAGAGGGGTACGGGCCGGAGGGTGGCTACACCTTC,CASSLEGYGPEGGYTF
TRBV6-2/TRBV6-3,TRBD2,TRBJ2-3,many,TGTGCCAGCAGTTTTGGGCTAGCGGGAGTGAGCACAGATACGCAGTATTTT,CASSFGLAGVSTDTQYF
TRBV12-3/TRBV12-4,-,TRBJ2-3,-,TGTGCCACCCTCCCGGCGATTCACCTCACAGATACGCAGTATTTT,CATLPAIHLTDTQYF
TRBV20-1,TRBD2,TRBJ2-3,few,TGCAGTTTCCTAGCGGGAGAGAAAAATACGCAGTATTTT,CSFLAGEKNTQYF
TRBV12-3/TRBV12-4,-,TRBJ1-2,many,TGTGCCAGCAGTTTAGTGGGGCTAGCTAACTATGGCTACACCTTC,CASSLVGLANYGYTF
TRBV11-2,-,TRBJ2-4,many,TGTGCCAGCAGCCCTATGGTAGGGGATGGGGCCAAAAACATTCAGTACTTC,CASSPMVGDGAKNIQYF
TRBV20-1,-,TRBJ2-5,few,TGCAGTGCTAGGGGGCCAGGTTTAAAAGAGACCCAGTACTTC,CSARGPGLKETQYF
TRBV10-3,-,TRBJ1-3,-,TGTGCCATCAGTGAGTCGCTGGAGGAGTCCTTCTCTGGAAACACCATATATTTT,CAISESLEESFSGNTIYF